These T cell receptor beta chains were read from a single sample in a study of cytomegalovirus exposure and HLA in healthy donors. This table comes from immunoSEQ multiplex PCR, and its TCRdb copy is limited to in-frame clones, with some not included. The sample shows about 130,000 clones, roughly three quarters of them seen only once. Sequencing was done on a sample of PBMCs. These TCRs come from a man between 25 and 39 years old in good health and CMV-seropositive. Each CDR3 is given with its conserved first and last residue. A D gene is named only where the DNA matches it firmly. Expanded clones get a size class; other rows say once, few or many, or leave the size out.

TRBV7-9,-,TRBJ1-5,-,CASSLSTVNQPQHF,TGTGCCAGCAGCTTATCGACAGTCAATCAGCCCCAGCATTTT
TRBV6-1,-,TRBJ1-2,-,CASRALGGVDGYTF,TGTGCCAGCAGAGCACTCGGGGGGGTCGATGGCTACACCTTC
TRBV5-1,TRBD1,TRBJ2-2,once,CASSTGQGTGELFF,TGCGCCAGCAGCACGGGACAGGGGACCGGGGAGCTGTTTTTT
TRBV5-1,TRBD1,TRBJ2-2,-,CASTQGDRKAGELFF,TGCGCCAGCACCCAGGGGGACAGGAAAGCCGGGGAGCTGTTTTTT
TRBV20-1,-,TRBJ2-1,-,CSALTRSGGFF,TGCAGTGCGCTTACTAGATCCGGAGGGTTCTTC
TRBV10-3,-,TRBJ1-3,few,CAIRDTSGNTIYF,TGTGCCATCAGGGACACATCTGGAAACACCATATATTTT
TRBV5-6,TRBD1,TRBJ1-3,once,CASSWTGSGNTIYF,TGTGCCAGCAGCTGGACAGGGTCTGGAAACACCATATATTTT
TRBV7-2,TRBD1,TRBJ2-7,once,CASSLALGTGGGEQYF,TGTGCCAGCAGCTTAGCCCTCGGGACAGGGGGCGGGGAGCAGTACTTC
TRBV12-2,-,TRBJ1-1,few,CASRLCRQGDTEAFF,TGTGCAAGTCGCTTATGCCGACAGGGTGACACTGAAGCTTTCTTT
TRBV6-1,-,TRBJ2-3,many,CASRLQRDTQYF,TGTGCCAGCAGACTACAACGAGATACGCAGTATTTT
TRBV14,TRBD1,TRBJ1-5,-,CASSRTGEEGQPQHF,TGTGCCAGCAGCCGGACAGGGGAGGAAGGGCAGCCCCAGCATTTT
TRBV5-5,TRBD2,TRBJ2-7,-,CASSPGLAGGYEQYF,TGTGCCAGCAGTCCAGGACTAGCGGGGGGCTACGAGCAGTACTTC
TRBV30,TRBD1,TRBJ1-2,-,CACFQGASGGYTF,TGTGCCTGTTTTCAGGGGGCTTCGGGTGGCTACACCTTC
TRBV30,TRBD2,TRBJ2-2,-,CAFGGRGSISGELFF,TGTGCCTTCGGTGGGAGGGGTAGCATCTCCGGGGAGCTGTTTTTT